One and the same sample provided the 22 T cell receptor beta chains below, sequenced in a study of blood T cell repertoires in COVID-19. Sequencing was performed with immunoSEQ multiplex PCR; in TCRdb, only in-frame clones are kept and a portion is missing. Counted here are 120,000 or so clones, over 85% occurring once; the ten biggest clones make up approximately 3.5%. Sequenced: peripheral blood. The source is a man between 45 and 60 years old with active COVID-19.

The J gene is TRBJ2-7, the V gene TRBV19, with 11 nucleotides matching TRBD1. Losses at the gene ends were 4 bases for V and 0 bases for J; bases not matched to a gene: 11. CDR1 and CDR2 (germline): LNHDA, SQIVND (reference sequence). This CDR3 is built from 18 residues. CDR3 nucleotide sequence: TGTGCCAGTAGTACCTCCCCCTGGGACAGGGGGAACTCCTACGAGCAGTACTTC. It translates to CASSTSPWDRGNSYEQYF.

V gene TRBV6-5 combines with J gene TRBJ2-1, with TRBD2 as a possible D gene (6 bases). Germline V gene sequence: CDR1 MNHEY, CDR2 SVGAGI. Trimming took off 2 bases at V and 4 bases at J, with 12 bases between the two ends. CDR3 length equals 15 residues. The CDR3 protein is CASSYVLAAYNEQFF. In DNA, the CDR3 is TGTGCCAGCAGTTACGTGTTAGCGGCATACAATGAGCAGTTCTTC.

The chain links TRBV2 to TRBJ1-1; tentative D call: TRBD1 (6 bases). Germline V gene lookup returns CDR1 SNHLY and CDR2 FYNNEI. Trimming stripped 11 bases from V and 4 bases from J, with 17 bases between. This CDR3 is built from 13 residues. CDR3 bases: TGTGCCGGCCGTGGGGGAGGGGGCACTGAAGCTTTCTTT. Its protein product is CAGRGGGGTEAFF.

V and J are TRBV7-2 and TRBJ2-5, with 9 bases lining up with TRBD2. The CDR3 spans 15 residues. Germline trimming cut 1 base from V and 4 bases from J; bases unmatched to any gene: 4. Germline V gene lookup returns CDR1 SGHTA and CDR2 FQGNSA. The CDR3 DNA reads as TGTGCCAGCAGCTTAGTAGCGGGGGACCGAGAGACCCAGTACTTC. It translates to CASSLVAGDRETQYF.

This CDR3 reads CASKPSFAGAENV. The CDR3 DNA follows: TGTGCCAGCAAACCCAGCTTTGCGGGGGCCGAAAACGTC. The chain links TRBV6-5 to TRBJ2-7; the D gene is possibly TRBD2 (7 bases). Germline V gene data show CDR1 as MNHEY and CDR2 as SVGAGI. The CDR3 runs 13 residues.

The CDR3 coding sequence is TGTGCCAGCAGTTCCAGGGTGGCGAATGGTGAAGCTTTCTTT. Translating gives CASSSRVANGEAFF. V and J are TRBV27 and TRBJ1-1, with D perhaps matching TRBD1 (5 bases). Deletions cut 4 bases from V and 7 bases from J, with 16 bases between. The CDR3 runs 14 residues. Per germline, CDR1 MNHEY and CDR2 SMNVEV (reference sequence).

This chain joins TRBV29-1 and TRBJ1-2; 11 nucleotides match TRBD1. Trimming cost V 7 bases and J 0 bases; bases outside gene matches: 7. The CDR3 runs 15 residues. Germline CDR1 and CDR2: SQVTM and ANQGSEA. CDR3 sequence reads: CSATGTGGTNYGYTF. The CDR3 coding sequence is TGCAGCGCTACCGGGACAGGGGGAACTAACTATGGCTACACCTTC.

The chain couples TRBV19 to TRBJ1-5; D gene unclear. V lost 4 bases and J lost 6, with 7 bases in between. CDR3 length: 12 residues. The germline gives CDR1 LNHDA, CDR2 SQIVND (reference sequence). CDR3 region: CASSTGSQPQHF. DNA for the CDR3: TGTGCCAGTAGTACGGGTAGTCAGCCCCAGCATTTT.

This chain connects TRBV19 to TRBJ2-1, with D possibly being TRBD1 (5 bases). Trimming shortened V by 5 bases and J by 5 bases, and 13 bases separated the two germline ends. This CDR3 region has 14 residues. Germline CDR1 and CDR2: LNHDA and SQIVND (reference sequence). This CDR3 reads CASSLGSGHNEQFF. The DNA for the CDR3 is TGTGCCAGTAGTCTCGGGTCAGGGCACAATGAGCAGTTCTTC.

V is TRBV11-3 and J is TRBJ2-3; D gene ambiguous. The CDR3 covers 13 residues. Between the trimmed V and J ends, which lost 2 bases and 4 bases, there was a span of 7 bases. Germline V lookup: CDR1 SGHNT, CDR2 YENEEA. The CDR3: CASSLSTADTQYF. In nucleotides, the CDR3 is TGTGCCAGCAGCTTATCAACTGCAGATACGCAGTATTTT.

The rearrangement joins TRBV4-1 to TRBJ2-1; D is uncertain. V lost 0 bases, J lost 4 bases, and 10 bases lay in between. The CDR3 contains 15 residues. Germline-derived CDR1 and CDR2 are MGHRA and YSYEKL. The CDR3 loop reads CASSQEQMVYNEQFF. CDR3 DNA sequence: TGCGCCAGCAGCCAAGAACAGATGGTGTACAATGAGCAGTTCTTC.

CDR3 nucleotide sequence: TGTGCCAGCAGTGAAAGAGGGATACAGGGTCCTAGCAATCAGCCCCAGCATTTT. Its translation is CASSERGIQGPSNQPQHF. The V and J genes are TRBV6-1 and TRBJ1-5; D possibly corresponds to TRBD1 (6 bases). With 2 bases removed from V and 0 bases from J, the gap between germline ends came to 17 bases. Germline CDR1 is MNHNS and CDR2 is SASEGT. CDR3 length: 18 amino acids.

V gene TRBV15 combines with J gene TRBJ1-5; weak D call: TRBD1 (6 bases). The CDR3 sequence is 15 residues long. Trimming took off 4 bases at V and 2 bases at J, with 12 bases between the two ends. Germline CDR1 LNHNV, CDR2 YYDKDF (reference sequence). The DNA for the CDR3 is TGTGCCACCAGCAAATCATACAGGGGCAATCAGCCCCAGCATTTT. It codes for CATSKSYRGNQPQHF.

The J gene is TRBJ1-2, the V gene TRBV19; 7 bases map to TRBD1. V dropped 5 bases and J dropped 6; count of bases not matched to a gene: 3. The CDR3 loop spans 12 amino acids. CDR1 is LNHDA, CDR2 SQIVND, per germline (reference sequence). CDR3: CASSSRGDGYTF. CDR3 nucleotides: TGTGCCAGTAGTTCCAGGGGGGATGGCTACACCTTC.

The chain combines TRBV4-1 with TRBJ2-7; TRBD2 matches at 11 bases. Germline-derived CDR1 and CDR2 are MGHRA and YSYEKL. V shed 0 bases and J 7 bases; nucleotides not matched to a gene: 5. CDR3 size: 15 residues. As DNA, the CDR3 is TGCGCCAGCAGCCAAGATAGACTAGCGGGGAGGGAGCAGTACTTC. It specifies CASSQDRLAGREQYF.

The rearrangement joins TRBV28 to TRBJ2-7; 12 bases agree with TRBD2. Germline CDR1 and CDR2: MDHEN and SYDVKM. The CDR3 is 15 residues long. With V trimmed by 3 bases and J by 2 bases, 2 bases remained unmatched. Here the CDR3 reads CASSFSSGGAYEQYF. The CDR3 coding sequence is TGTGCCAGCAGTTTTTCTAGCGGGGGGGCCTACGAGCAGTACTTC.

V usage is TRBV9 and J usage is TRBJ2-5; TRBD1 matches at 8 bases. Looked up from germline, CDR1 is SGDLS and CDR2 is YYNGEE. The CDR3 extends over 13 amino acids. J lost 4 bases, V lost 4 bases, and 3 bases had no gene match. The CDR3 here is CASSSDRGETQYF. For the CDR3, the DNA is TGTGCCAGCAGCTCTGACAGGGGAGAGACCCAGTACTTC.

J is TRBJ1-1 and V is TRBV9; D is perhaps TRBD1 (5 bases). V lost 3 bases and J lost 1, with 10 bases in between. Germline V CDR1 and CDR2: SGDLS, YYNGEE. The CDR3 length is 14 residues. The DNA for the CDR3 is TGTGCCAGCAGCGCGGCGACAGAGAACACTGAAGCTTTCTTT. Its protein is CASSAATENTEAFF.

The V and J genes are TRBV6-5 and TRBJ1-2; tentative D call: TRBD1 (5 bases). CDR3 length: 14 residues. Trimming took 6 bases from V and 1 from J, leaving 12 bases between them. Germline lookup yields CDR1 MNHEY and CDR2 SVGAGI. The CDR3: CASSSNQGNYGYTF. The CDR3 coding sequence is TGTGCCAGCAGCTCCAACCAGGGTAACTATGGCTACACCTTC.

This chain uses TRBV23-1 with TRBJ2-1; 11 bases are a match to TRBD2. TRBV23-1 falls under the ORF class, with uncertain function. CDR3 length equals 17 residues. V trimming: 0 bases; J trimming: 5 bases; junction bases outside the gene matches: 6. The CDR3 here is CASSQSQGTSGDNEQFF. The CDR3 DNA sequence: TGCGCCAGCAGTCAATCGCAAGGGACTAGCGGAGACAATGAGCAGTTCTTC.

This sequence joins TRBV15 and TRBJ2-2; tentatively, D is TRBD1 (6 bases). The germline V gene encodes CDR1 LNHNV and CDR2 YYDKDF (reference sequence). CDR3 length: 14 amino acids. V was trimmed by 10 bases and J by 0 bases, leaving 12 bases between them. CDR3: CASEGQANTGELFF. In DNA, the CDR3 is TGTGCCAGTGAGGGACAAGCGAACACCGGGGAGCTGTTTTTT. The variable domain in full, completed from reference TRBV15 and TRBJ2-2, reads DAMVIQNPRYQVTQFGKPVTLSCSQTLNHNVMYWYQQKSSQAPKLLFHYYDKDFNNEADTPDNFQSRRPNTSFCFLDIRSPGLGDTAMYLCASEGQANTGELFFGEGSRLTVL.

The gene calls are TRBV10-1 and TRBJ1-1; the D is unclear. CDR3 length: 14 amino acids. V lost 6 bases and J 1 base, leaving 12 bases between the germline ends. Germline V gene lookup returns CDR1 WNHNN and CDR2 SYGVQD (reference sequence). CDR3 region: CASSERVGNTEAFF. The CDR3 nucleotides read TGCGCCAGCAGCGAACGGGTGGGGAACACTGAAGCTTTCTTT.